This entry lists 25 T cell receptor beta chains sequenced from one sample in a study of T cells after yellow fever vaccination. TCRdb called the 5' RACE reads again in MiXCR, with one record for every CDR3 protein. The data contain more than 300,000 distinct CDR3 sequences, approximately 12% of them singletons. The specimen was CD4+ T cells sorted from PBMCs, collected 45 days after the yellow fever booster vaccination. These receptor sequences come from a man between 18 and 35 years old who received the YFV17D yellow fever vaccine.

The rearrangement joins TRBV20-1 to TRBJ2-7; maybe TRBD1 (5 bases). Per germline, CDR1 DFQATT and CDR2 SNEGSKA (reference sequence). The CDR3 spans 14 residues. V was trimmed by 3 bases and J by 1 base, leaving 13 bases between them. This chain's CDR3 is CSASGQGLSYEQYF. CDR3 DNA: TGCAGTGCTAGTGGTCAGGGATTGTCCTACGAGCAGTACTTC.

This clonotype was picked up a small number of times. V and J are TRBV9 and TRBJ1-6; 7 positions match TRBD1. CDR1 and CDR2 (germline): SGDLS, YYNGEE. This CDR3 contains 16 residues. Trimming at V came to 2 bases and at J to 11 bases, leaving 13 bases not matched to a gene. In nucleotides, the CDR3 is TGTGCCAGCAGCGTTTCCGAGGGGGCCGCGAAGACACCCCTCCACTTT. Its translation is CASSVSEGAAKTPLHF.

As regards this clonotype: At one end the junction does not follow the germline gene, possibly because of a read error. V gene TRBV7-8 combines with J gene TRBJ2-2; D gene uncertain. Germline V gene sequence: CDR1 SGHVS, CDR2 FQNEAQ. This CDR3 has 13 residues. This chain's CDR3 is CASSSRGTEELFF. Written as DNA, the CDR3 is TGTGCCAGCAGTTCGCGTGGCACCGAGGAGCTGTTTTTT.

This rearrangement joins TRBV20-1 to TRBJ1-6; 8 bases agree with TRBD1. Germline CDR1 DFQATT, CDR2 SNEGSKA (reference sequence). With 6 bases clipped from V and 5 bases from J, the junction kept 6 bases outside the gene matches. This CDR3 contains 14 residues. CDR3 bases: TGCAGTGCCCGCGACAGGGGAAATAATTCACCCCTCCACTTT. Its protein is CSARDRGNNSPLHF.

This clonotype appeared a few times. The chain couples TRBV6-5 to TRBJ2-5; D ambiguous. The V gene's germline CDR1 is MNHEY and CDR2 SVGAGI. This CDR3 is 12 amino acids long. The ends were cut back, 2 bases at V and 3 bases at J, with 4 bases in the middle. The CDR3, as DNA: TGTGCCAGCAGTTACGGGAAAGAGACCCAGTACTTC. It specifies CASSYGKETQYF.

There are a few counts of this clonotype. The chain has TRBV7-6 and TRBJ1-1; TRBD1 matches 9 bases. The CDR3 is made up of 15 amino acids. Germline V gives CDR1 SGHVS, CDR2 FNYEAQ. J was trimmed by 1 base and V by 5 bases; bases with no gene match: 5. The CDR3 region is CASSLGQGKNTEAFF. The CDR3 coding sequence is TGTGCCAGCAGCCTAGGACAGGGGAAGAACACTGAAGCTTTCTTT.

The genes are TRBV5-8 and TRBJ2-1; 8 bases line up with TRBD1. CDR3 length: 15 amino acids. The V gene end was trimmed by 4 bases and the J gene end by 10 bases; junction bases not matched to a gene: 13. From germline, CDR1 is SGHTS and CDR2 YDEGEE. CDR3 amino acids: CASSRTPGQGREQFF. In DNA form, the CDR3 reads TGTGCCAGCAGCCGAACTCCCGGACAGGGCCGGGAGCAGTTCTTC.

This clonotype has only one observation. The chain carries TRBV20-1 and TRBJ1-3; D call uncertain. V dropped 3 bases and J dropped 4 bases, with 13 bases sitting between them. In germline, CDR1 is DFQATT, CDR2 SNEGSKA (reference sequence). This CDR3 is built from 14 residues. The chain's CDR3 is CSASVPSKGNTIYF. The CDR3 DNA sequence: TGCAGTGCTAGCGTACCGTCGAAGGGAAACACCATATATTTT.

A few counts support this clonotype. The J gene is TRBJ1-5, the V gene TRBV4-1; no clear D. Germline CDR1 is MGHRA and CDR2 is YSYEKL. The CDR3 extends over 14 amino acids. V lost 0 bases and J 6 bases, leaving 9 bases between the germline ends. This CDR3 is CASSQDLDGQPQHF. In DNA form, the CDR3 reads TGCGCCAGCAGCCAAGATTTGGACGGTCAGCCCCAGCATTTT.

The V gene is TRBV15, the J gene TRBJ2-3; TRBD2 matches 9 bases. Unmatched junction bases numbered 11, after V lost 4 bases and J lost 3 bases. Germline V CDR1 and CDR2: LNHNV, YYDKDF (reference sequence). There are 17 residues in the CDR3. The DNA for the CDR3 is TGTGCCACCAGCACCGGGGGGGCGGGGGGGAATACAGATACGCAGTATTTT. Its translation is CATSTGGAGGNTDTQYF.

The table lists this clonotype with a few counts. The chain couples TRBV5-4 to TRBJ2-3; TRBD1 aligns across 7 bases. The CDR3 consists of 15 residues. Germline lookup yields CDR1 SGHNT and CDR2 YYREEE (reference sequence). With 1 base clipped from V and 7 bases from J, the junction kept 9 bases outside the gene matches. The CDR3 loop is CASSLSGTASNTQYF. The CDR3 bases are TGTGCCAGCAGCTTGTCCGGGACAGCGTCAAATACGCAGTATTTT. Using reference TRBV5-4 and TRBJ2-3 for the parts outside the CDR3, the full variable domain is ETGVTQSPTHLIKTRGQQVTLRCSSQSGHNTVSWYQQALGQGPQFIFQYYREEENGRGNFPPRFSGLQFPNYSSELNVNALELDDSALYLCASSLSGTASNTQYFGPGTRLTVL.

This chain joins TRBV18 and TRBJ2-3; D unclear. In germline, CDR1 is KGHSH, CDR2 LQKENI. The CDR3 runs 15 residues. V was cut by 3 bases and J by 2 bases, with 12 bases left in between. This chain's CDR3 is CASSPPQEITDTQYF. DNA for the CDR3: TGTGCCAGCTCACCTCCCCAGGAAATCACAGATACGCAGTATTTT.

This clonotype was counted between two and nine times. The chain recombines TRBV20-1 with TRBJ1-5; D unclear. Per the germline V gene, CDR1 is DFQATT and CDR2 is SNEGSKA (reference sequence). V gave up 3 bases and J gave up 4 bases, with 10 bases separating them. The CDR3 loop spans 13 amino acids. The CDR3 nucleotides read TGCAGTGCTAGGGCGGACGGGAATCAGCCCCAGCATTTT. It yields the protein CSARADGNQPQHF.

In this sample, this clonotype turned up a few times. The chain combines TRBV29-1 with TRBJ1-4, with 8 bases that match TRBD1. Germline CDR1 SQVTM, CDR2 ANQGSEA. After removal of 7 bases from V and 10 bases from J, the junction contained 8 bases not matched to a gene. This CDR3 comprises 12 residues. The CDR3 loop reads CSADRVVLKLFF. CDR3 DNA sequence: TGCAGCGCGGACAGGGTGGTTTTAAAACTGTTTTTT. The full variable domain, in which reference TRBV29-1 and TRBJ1-4 provide the parts outside the CDR3, is SAVISQKPSRDICQRGTSLTIQCQVDSQVTMMFWYRQQPGQSLTLIATANQGSEATYESGFVIDKFPISRPNLTFSTLTVSNMSPEDSSIYLCSADRVVLKLFFGSGTQLSVL.

In this sample, this clonotype turned up a few times. The V gene is TRBV2, the J gene TRBJ2-3, with D possibly being TRBD1 (6 bases). Looked up from germline, CDR1 is SNHLY and CDR2 is FYNNEI. The CDR3 has 15 residues. Between the trimmed V and J ends, which lost 9 bases and 0 bases, there was a span of 16 bases. The CDR3 reads CARGTQNRSTDTQYF. The CDR3 DNA follows: TGTGCCAGAGGGACACAGAATAGAAGCACAGATACGCAGTATTTT.

The sample holds a few counts of this clonotype. The chain links TRBV6-5 to TRBJ1-6; TRBD1 is a possible D gene (6 bases). CDR3 size: 14 residues. In germline, CDR1 is MNHEY, CDR2 SVGAGI. Trimming left V 5 bases short and J 7 bases short, with 12 bases between. Here the CDR3 reads CASSKTGFNSPLHF. DNA of the CDR3: TGTGCCAGCAGTAAGACAGGTTTCAATTCACCCCTCCACTTT.

The V call is TRBV3-1, the J call TRBJ2-3; D is unclear. This CDR3 region has 14 residues. Deletions cut 0 bases from V and 9 bases from J, with 13 bases between. Germline values: CDR1 LGHDT, CDR2 YNNKEL (reference sequence). CDR3 sequence: CASSQEGTSLTQYF. CDR3 nucleotides: TGTGCCAGCAGCCAAGAAGGAACCAGCCTCACGCAGTATTTT.

V gene TRBV7-9 combines with J gene TRBJ2-5, with 10 bases lining up with TRBD2. The CDR3 is 17 amino acids. Per germline, CDR1 SEHNR and CDR2 FQNEAQ (reference sequence). The V gene end was trimmed by 1 base and the J gene end by 1 base; junction bases not matched to a gene: 6. The CDR3: CASSLDQRGGIQETQYF. In DNA form, the CDR3 reads TGTGCCAGCAGCTTAGACCAGCGGGGGGGGATCCAAGAGACCCAGTACTTC.

There are many counts of this clonotype. The rearrangement uses TRBV7-2 and TRBJ2-3; D gene unclear. CDR1 is SGHTA, CDR2 FQGNSA, per germline. The V and J ends lost 6 bases and 4 bases respectively, with 8 bases between them. CDR3 length: 12 amino acids. CDR3 bases: TGTGCCAGCAGGCCTCAAGCAGATACGCAGTATTTT. Amino acid sequence: CASRPQADTQYF.

This clonotype has a count of ten or more. The rearrangement links TRBV29-1 to TRBJ2-3; D ambiguous. The CDR3 extends over 13 amino acids. V was clipped by 3 bases and J by 2 bases, with 9 bases between them. Germline CDR1 SQVTM, CDR2 ANQGSEA. The chain's CDR3 is CSVEGVLTDTQYF. The CDR3 nucleotides read TGCAGCGTTGAGGGCGTTCTCACAGATACGCAGTATTTT.

This clonotype was seen only a few times. The gene calls are TRBV4-1 and TRBJ2-7; the D gene is possibly TRBD1 (7 bases). Per the germline V gene, CDR1 is MGHRA and CDR2 is YSYEKL. Trimming took 4 bases from V and 3 from J, leaving 16 bases between them. The CDR3 runs 15 residues. In nucleotides, the CDR3 is TGCGCCAGCAGCCCCTGGGCGGGACAGATCTACGAGCAGTACTTC. Protein: CASSPWAGQIYEQYF.

This clonotype showed up just a few times. The chain carries TRBV5-1 and TRBJ2-5; the D gene could be TRBD1 or TRBD2 (5 bases each). The CDR3 length is 14 residues. The ends were cut back, 5 bases at V and 5 bases at J, with 16 bases in the middle. Germline V gene sequence: CDR1 SGHRS, CDR2 YFSETQ. The CDR3 nucleotides read TGCGCCAGCAGAACCGGGGCCCCGGGGGAGACCCAGTACTTC. Its translation: CASRTGAPGETQYF.

This clonotype has at least ten counts. This chain links TRBV5-1 with TRBJ1-2, with no clear D. The CDR3 is made up of 14 amino acids. Germline CDR1 reads SGHRS; CDR2 reads YFSETQ. V was pared by 0 bases and J by 0 bases, with 6 bases between. CDR3 nucleotide sequence: TGCGCCAGCAGCTTGGACACCCCTAACTATGGCTACACCTTC. This codes for CASSLDTPNYGYTF.

This clonotype was seen repeatedly, ten times or more. CDR3 sequence reads: CASSIGQGTNNSPLHF. CDR3 nucleotides: TGCGCCAGCAGCATCGGACAGGGCACCAATAATTCACCCCTCCACTTT. V is TRBV5-1 and J is TRBJ1-6; 8 bases are shared with TRBD1. CDR1 and CDR2 from the germline V gene are SGHRS and YFSETQ. V shed 4 bases and J 5 bases; nucleotides not matched to a gene: 8. This CDR3 has 16 amino acids.

The chain carries TRBV20-1 and TRBJ2-1, with TRBD1 matching 10 bases. The CDR3 loop spans 13 amino acids. The junction had 2 bases not matched to a gene; V was cut back by 6 bases and J by 3 bases. Germline CDR1 DFQATT, CDR2 SNEGSKA (reference sequence). The CDR3 spells CSARTGGYNEQFF. The CDR3 region has the DNA TGCAGTGCGCGGACAGGGGGCTACAATGAGCAGTTCTTC.